A single sample is the source of the 21 T cell receptor beta chains below, sequenced in a study of blood T cell repertoires in COVID-19. Sequenced by immunoSEQ multiplex PCR; TCRdb stores in-frame clones only, minus some. The repertoire holds around 310,000 clones, with roughly 90% as singletons. The sequencing input was peripheral blood. The source is a woman aged 40 to 49 with COVID-19, enrolled during active disease.

The rearrangement joins TRBV15 to TRBJ2-3; 12 bases agree with TRBD1. V shed 0 bases, J shed 1 base, and the junction held 5 bases outside the gene matches. The CDR3 consists of 18 residues. The germline V gene has CDR1 LNHNV and CDR2 YYDKDF (reference sequence). This CDR3 is CATSRDGTGGWGTDTQYF. The CDR3, as DNA: TGTGCCACCAGCAGAGACGGGACAGGGGGCTGGGGCACAGATACGCAGTATTTT. Full variable domain (remainder filled in from reference TRBV15 and TRBJ2-3): DAMVIQNPRYQVTQFGKPVTLSCSQTLNHNVMYWYQQKSSQAPKLLFHYYDKDFNNEADTPDNFQSRRPNTSFCFLDIRSPGLGDTAMYLCATSRDGTGGWGTDTQYFGPGTRLTVL.

This clone was detected only once. Here the CDR3 DNA reads TGCGCCAGCAGCTGGGACAGGGGCACCCAGTACTTC. It codes for CASSWDRGTQYF. The chain is built from TRBV5-1 and TRBJ2-5; 10 nucleotides align to TRBD1. Germline CDR1 reads SGHRS; CDR2 reads YFSETQ. The CDR3 extends over 12 amino acids. With V trimmed by 3 bases and J by 8 bases, 1 base remained unmatched.

The gene calls are TRBV7-6 and TRBJ2-1, with 15 bases identical to TRBD2. There are 16 residues in the CDR3. J lost 15 bases, V lost 1 base, and 10 bases had no gene match. CDR1 and CDR2 from the germline V gene are SGHVS and FNYEAQ. DNA of the CDR3: TGTGCCAGCAGCTTAGGGACTAGCGGGGGGGCAACTGATCGGTTCTTC. Translation: CASSLGTSGGATDRFF.

This clone showed up just a few times. The CDR3 spells CASSLRGIRNTEAFF. The CDR3 region has the DNA TGTGCCAGCTCGCTGAGGGGGATCCGGAACACTGAAGCTTTCTTT. The rearrangement links TRBV18 to TRBJ1-1; D may be TRBD1 (6 bases). The V and J ends lost 6 bases and 1 base respectively, with 15 bases between them. The V gene's germline CDR1 is KGHSH and CDR2 LQKENI. The CDR3 is made up of 15 amino acids.

V gene TRBV20-1 combines with J gene TRBJ2-3; 9 bases fit TRBD1. CDR1 is DFQATT, CDR2 SNEGSKA, per germline (reference sequence). CDR3 size: 14 residues. The ends lost 3 bases at V and 7 bases at J; junction bases unmatched: 8. The CDR3 sequence: CSASVQGARNTQYF. DNA of the CDR3: TGCAGTGCTAGTGTACAGGGGGCGCGAAATACGCAGTATTTT.

CDR3 sequence reads: CASSFSENYGYTF. The CDR3, as DNA: TGTGCCAGCAGTTTCTCGGAGAACTATGGCTACACCTTC. The chain uses TRBV12-3 or TRBV12-4 and TRBJ1-2, with unresolved D. There are 13 residues in the CDR3. V lost 3 bases and J 2 bases, leaving 7 bases between the germline ends.

CDR3 loop: CASARRGVATNEKLFF. Here the CDR3 DNA reads TGTGCCAGCGCACGCAGGGGGGTTGCAACTAATGAAAAACTGTTTTTT. This chain uses TRBV27 with TRBJ1-4, with 7 bases lining up with TRBD1. Germline trimming cut 8 bases from V and 0 bases from J; bases unmatched to any gene: 9. CDR1 and CDR2 (germline): MNHEY, SMNVEV (reference sequence). The CDR3 runs 16 residues.

The chain has TRBV28 and TRBJ1-4; D might be TRBD1 (6 bases). This CDR3 is 18 amino acids long. The germline gives CDR1 MDHEN, CDR2 SYDVKM. The V gene lost 3 bases and the J gene lost 12 bases, with 29 bases spanning the gap. The DNA of the CDR3 is TGTGCCAGCAGTTTCCCAGGGGTGGGTCAAGGGCTATATGATGAACTGTTTTTT. Translating gives CASSFPGVGQGLYDELFF.

In regard to this clone: Other DNA sequences of this sample code for an identical CDR3. V gene TRBV5-1 combines with J gene TRBJ1-1; possible D gene TRBD1, 6 bases. The CDR3 is made up of 13 amino acids. CDR1 is SGHRS, CDR2 YFSETQ, per germline. V was pared by 3 bases and J by 1 base, with 7 bases between. As DNA, the CDR3 is TGCGCCAGCAGCTCGACAGGGAACACTGAAGCTTTCTTT. Translating it yields CASSSTGNTEAFF.

The chain combines TRBV11-2 with TRBJ1-4; weak D call: TRBD1 (5 bases). V dropped 5 bases and J dropped 8 bases, with 21 bases sitting between them. The CDR3 sequence is 16 residues long. Germline CDR1 SGHAT, CDR2 FQNNGV. CDR3 amino acids: CASSPGGGRRGEKLFF. The CDR3 DNA sequence: TGTGCCAGCAGCCCCGGGGGGGGACGGAGAGGAGAAAAACTGTTTTTT.

The chain links TRBV7-9 to TRBJ2-3; the D gene is possibly TRBD1 (5 bases). Trimming removed 3 bases at V and 4 bases at J, with 11 bases between. This CDR3 has 14 amino acids. Germline loops: CDR1 SEHNR, CDR2 FQNEAQ (reference sequence). CDR3 sequence: CASSFAAGSDTQYF. In nucleotides, the CDR3 is TGTGCCAGCAGCTTTGCCGCAGGGTCAGATACGCAGTATTTT. Full variable domain (outside the CDR3, taken from reference TRBV7-9 and TRBJ2-3): DTGVSQNPRHKITKRGQNVTFRCDPISEHNRLYWYRQTLGQGPEFLTYFQNEAQLEKSRLLSDRFSAERPKGSFSTLEIQRTEQGDSAMYLCASSFAAGSDTQYFGPGTRLTVL.

The chain employs TRBV10-1 and TRBJ1-2; TRBD1 matches 7 bases. With 3 bases clipped from V and 0 bases from J, the junction kept 19 bases outside the gene matches. CDR1 is WNHNN, CDR2 SYGVQD, per germline (reference sequence). CDR3 length equals 20 residues. The CDR3 region has the DNA TGCGCCAGCAGTGACCAAGGGGACAGAACCTCAAAATACCCTAACTATGGCTACACCTTC. Protein sequence: CASSDQGDRTSKYPNYGYTF.

The chain links TRBV5-1 to TRBJ2-2; D not certain. Trimming removed 1 base at V and 3 bases at J, with 10 bases between. The CDR3 runs 15 residues. Germline lookup yields CDR1 SGHRS and CDR2 YFSETQ. The CDR3 DNA reads as TGCGCCAGCAGCTTGCGGTCTTCTGACACCGGGGAGCTGTTTTTT. Its protein is CASSLRSSDTGELFF.

This chain uses TRBV3-1 (or the pseudogene TRBV3-2) with TRBJ1-3; a possible D gene is TRBD1 (6 bases). The V gene's germline CDR1 is LGHDT and CDR2 YNNKEL (reference sequence). This CDR3 spans 17 amino acids. Trimming stripped 4 bases from V and 4 bases from J, with 20 bases between. The CDR3 DNA follows: TGTGCCAGCAGCCCACATAGACAGGCCAATCGGGGAAACACCATATATTTT. As protein: CASSPHRQANRGNTIYF.

V gene TRBV7-8 combines with J gene TRBJ1-1, with unresolved D. Germline CDR1 and CDR2: SGHVS and FQNEAQ. This CDR3 is built from 15 residues. The V and J ends lost 5 bases and 0 bases respectively, with 13 bases between them. CDR3 in amino acids: CASSPLRFMNTEAFF. The CDR3 DNA reads as TGTGCCAGCAGCCCCCTGAGGTTCATGAACACTGAAGCTTTCTTT.

The chain carries TRBV9 and TRBJ1-6; 7 bases map to TRBD1. This CDR3 is 15 amino acids long. Trimming cost V 4 bases and J 5 bases; bases outside gene matches: 6. Germline V lookup: CDR1 SGDLS, CDR2 YYNGEE. CDR3 loop: CASSPTGTDNSPLHF. The CDR3 bases are TGTGCCAGCAGCCCTACCGGGACAGATAATTCACCCCTCCACTTT.

The chain recombines TRBV11-2 with TRBJ2-7; no clear D. The CDR3 runs 13 residues. Trimming cost V 1 base and J 7 bases, with 11 bases left between them. Germline CDR1 SGHAT, CDR2 FQNNGV. CDR3 region: CASSLARSREQYF. DNA for the CDR3: TGTGCCAGCAGCTTAGCTCGGAGCCGGGAGCAGTACTTC.

The chain joins TRBV19 to TRBJ1-4, with TRBD1 matching over 8 bases. The CDR3 has 14 amino acids. The germline V gene has CDR1 LNHDA and CDR2 SQIVND (reference sequence). With 6 bases clipped from V and 8 bases from J, the junction kept 8 bases outside the gene matches. CDR3 DNA: TGTGCCAGTAGACTTACAGGGGGTGCCGAAAAACTGTTTTTT. It yields the protein CASRLTGGAEKLFF. The full variable domain, rest sourced from reference TRBV19 and TRBJ1-4, is DGGITQSPKYLFRKEGQNVTLSCEQNLNHDAMYWYRQDPGQGLRLIYYSQIVNDFQKGDIAEGYSVSREKKESFPLTVTSAQKNPTAFYLCASRLTGGAEKLFFGSGTQLSVL.

This chain connects TRBV6-5 to TRBJ2-1; 7 bases are shared with TRBD1. The V gene's germline CDR1 is MNHEY and CDR2 SVGAGI. The trim removed 4 bases at V and 3 bases at J, leaving 9 bases unmatched. The CDR3 covers 16 residues. CDR3 nucleotide sequence: TGTGCCAGCAGTTCCGCACAGGGGAGCCGCTACAATGAGCAGTTCTTC. Protein product: CASSSAQGSRYNEQFF.

The rearrangement uses TRBV7-2 and TRBJ1-4; D remains ambiguous. Germline V gene data show CDR1 as SGHTA and CDR2 as FQGNSA. The CDR3 consists of 13 residues. The V end lost 7 bases, the J end lost 8 bases, and 14 bases lay between the germline ends. CDR3 DNA: TGTGCCAGCACGCGGGGTTGGGAAGAAAAACTGTTTTTT. Its protein is CASTRGWEEKLFF.

The chain has TRBV9 and TRBJ1-3; D unclear. V dropped 5 bases and J dropped 4 bases, with 13 bases sitting between them. Germline V CDR1 and CDR2: SGDLS, YYNGEE. This CDR3 spans 14 amino acids. DNA of the CDR3: TGTGCCAGCAGTTACGGGTTCCTCGGAAACACCATATATTTT. As protein: CASSYGFLGNTIYF.